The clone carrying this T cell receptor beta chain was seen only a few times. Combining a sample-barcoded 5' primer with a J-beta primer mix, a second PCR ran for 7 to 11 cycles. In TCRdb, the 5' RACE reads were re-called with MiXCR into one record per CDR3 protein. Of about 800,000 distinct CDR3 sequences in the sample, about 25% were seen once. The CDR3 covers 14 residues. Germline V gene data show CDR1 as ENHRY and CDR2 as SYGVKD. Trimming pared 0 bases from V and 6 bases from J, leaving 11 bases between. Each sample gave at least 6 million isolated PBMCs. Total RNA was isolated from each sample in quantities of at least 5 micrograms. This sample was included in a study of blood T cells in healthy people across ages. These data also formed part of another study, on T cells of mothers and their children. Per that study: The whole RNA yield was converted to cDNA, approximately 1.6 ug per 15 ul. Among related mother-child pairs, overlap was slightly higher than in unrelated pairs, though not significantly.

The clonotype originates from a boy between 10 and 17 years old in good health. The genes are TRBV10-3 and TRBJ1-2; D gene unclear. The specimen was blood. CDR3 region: CAISESEIGHGYTF. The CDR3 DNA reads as TGTGCCATCAGTGAGTCCGAAATAGGGCATGGCTACACCTTC.